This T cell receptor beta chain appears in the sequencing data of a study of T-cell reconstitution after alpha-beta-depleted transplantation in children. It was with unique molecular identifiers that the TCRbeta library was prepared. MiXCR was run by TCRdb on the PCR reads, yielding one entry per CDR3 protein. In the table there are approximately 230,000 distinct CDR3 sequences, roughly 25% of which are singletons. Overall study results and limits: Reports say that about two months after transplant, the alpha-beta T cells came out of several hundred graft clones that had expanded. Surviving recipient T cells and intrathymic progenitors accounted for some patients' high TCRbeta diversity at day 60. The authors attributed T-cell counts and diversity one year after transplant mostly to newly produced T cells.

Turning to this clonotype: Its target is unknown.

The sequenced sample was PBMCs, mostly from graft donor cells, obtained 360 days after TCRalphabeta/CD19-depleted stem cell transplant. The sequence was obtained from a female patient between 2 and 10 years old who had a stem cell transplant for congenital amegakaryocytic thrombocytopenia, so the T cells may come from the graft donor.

Here the CDR3 DNA reads TGTGCCAGCAGCGTTGGCCCCACAGATACGCAGTATTTT. It specifies CASSVGPTDTQYF. The J gene is TRBJ2-3, the V gene TRBV9, with D uncertain. The CDR3 consists of 13 residues. The V gene lost 2 bases and the J gene lost 2 bases, with 6 bases spanning the gap. CDR1 SGDLS and CDR2 YYNGEE come from the germline V gene.